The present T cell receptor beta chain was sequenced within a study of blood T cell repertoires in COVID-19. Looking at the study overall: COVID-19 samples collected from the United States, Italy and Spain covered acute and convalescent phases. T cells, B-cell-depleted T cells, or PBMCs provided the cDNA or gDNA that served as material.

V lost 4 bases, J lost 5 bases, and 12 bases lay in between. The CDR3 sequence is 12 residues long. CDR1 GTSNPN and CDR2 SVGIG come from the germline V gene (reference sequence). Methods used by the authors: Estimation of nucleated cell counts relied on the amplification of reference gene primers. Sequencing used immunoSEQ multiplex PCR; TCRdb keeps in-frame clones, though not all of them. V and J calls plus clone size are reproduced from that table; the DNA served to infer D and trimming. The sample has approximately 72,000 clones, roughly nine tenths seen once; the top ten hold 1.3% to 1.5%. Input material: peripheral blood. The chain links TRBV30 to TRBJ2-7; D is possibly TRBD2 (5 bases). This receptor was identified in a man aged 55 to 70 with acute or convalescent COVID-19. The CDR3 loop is CAWTAGGHEQYF. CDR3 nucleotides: TGTGCCTGGACGGCTGGAGGACACGAGCAGTACTTC.